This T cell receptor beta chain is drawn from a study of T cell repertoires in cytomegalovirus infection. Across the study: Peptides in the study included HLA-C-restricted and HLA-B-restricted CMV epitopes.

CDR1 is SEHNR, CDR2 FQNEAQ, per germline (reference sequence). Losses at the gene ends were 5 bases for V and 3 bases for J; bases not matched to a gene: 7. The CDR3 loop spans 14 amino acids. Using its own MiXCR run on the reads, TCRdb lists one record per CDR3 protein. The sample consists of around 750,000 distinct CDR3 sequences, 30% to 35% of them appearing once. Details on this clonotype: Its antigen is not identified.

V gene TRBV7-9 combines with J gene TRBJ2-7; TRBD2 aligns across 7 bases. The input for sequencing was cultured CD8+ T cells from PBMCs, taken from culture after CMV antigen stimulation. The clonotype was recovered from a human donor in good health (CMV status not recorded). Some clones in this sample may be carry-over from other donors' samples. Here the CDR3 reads CASSRGLEIYEQYF. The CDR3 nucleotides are TGTGCCAGCAGCCGTGGACTAGAAATCTACGAGCAGTACTTC.